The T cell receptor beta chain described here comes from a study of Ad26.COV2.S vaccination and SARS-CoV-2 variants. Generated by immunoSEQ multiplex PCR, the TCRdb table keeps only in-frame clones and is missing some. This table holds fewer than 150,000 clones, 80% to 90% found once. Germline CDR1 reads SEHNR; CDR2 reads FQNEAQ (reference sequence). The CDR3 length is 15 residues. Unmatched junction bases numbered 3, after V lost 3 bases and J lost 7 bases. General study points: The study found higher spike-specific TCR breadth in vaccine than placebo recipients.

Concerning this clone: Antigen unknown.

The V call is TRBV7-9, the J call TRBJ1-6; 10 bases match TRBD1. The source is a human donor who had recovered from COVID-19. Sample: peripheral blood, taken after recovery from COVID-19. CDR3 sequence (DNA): TGTGCCAGCAGCTTGACGGGACAGGGGAATTCACCCCTCCACTTT. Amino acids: CASSLTGQGNSPLHF.